A single sample gave rise to the 24 T cell receptor beta chains below, sequenced in a study of cytomegalovirus exposure and HLA in healthy donors. The primer mix had 60 Vbeta and 13 Jbeta primers. Clones were read by immunoSEQ multiplex PCR, and TCRdb kept only the in-frame ones, dropping some. Altogether fewer than 90,000 clones are present, 78% being singletons, with the ten largest covering roughly 2.5%. The sequencing input was PBMCs. The receptors shown here come from a male donor in good health and CMV-seropositive.

The rearrangement uses TRBV5-1 and TRBJ1-1, with D unclear. Trimming cost V 1 base and J 3 bases, with 7 bases left between them. Germline V gene sequence: CDR1 SGHRS, CDR2 YFSETQ. This CDR3 region has 13 residues. The chain's CDR3 is CASSLRPDTEAFF. As DNA, the CDR3 is TGCGCCAGCAGCTTGCGCCCGGACACTGAAGCTTTCTTT.

The chain employs TRBV5-8 and TRBJ2-5, with D perhaps matching TRBD1 (6 bases). Germline V gene data show CDR1 as SGHTS and CDR2 as YDEGEE. V lost 0 bases and J lost 6, with 15 bases in between. This CDR3 contains 15 residues. The CDR3 here is CASSLAGTFHQTQYF. CDR3 nucleotide sequence: TGTGCCAGCAGCTTGGCCGGGACATTTCATCAGACCCAGTACTTC.

This sequence joins TRBV12-5 and TRBJ2-3, with 13 bases identical to TRBD2. This CDR3 region has 15 residues. Germline loops: CDR1 LGHNT, CDR2 FRNRAP. Trimming removed 6 bases from V and 0 bases from J; junction bases left unmatched: 0. The CDR3 DNA reads TGTGCTAGTGGGGGACTAGCGGGGAGCACAGATACGCAGTATTTT. Translated: CASGGLAGSTDTQYF.

The table lists this clone with a few counts. The chain carries TRBV9 and TRBJ2-7, with 14 bases aligning to TRBD2. CDR3 length: 14 amino acids. Unmatched junction bases numbered 2, after V lost 3 bases and J lost 6 bases. Germline values: CDR1 SGDLS, CDR2 YYNGEE. The CDR3 is CASSAGLAGGEQYF. The CDR3 coding sequence is TGTGCCAGCAGCGCAGGACTAGCGGGAGGCGAGCAGTACTTC.

The genes are TRBV11-2 and TRBJ1-1; no firm D call. Germline CDR1 SGHAT, CDR2 FQNNGV. V gave up 1 base and J gave up 0 bases, with 3 bases separating them. The CDR3 is 13 residues long. CDR3 DNA sequence: TGTGCCAGCAGCTTAGCTCTGAACACTGAAGCTTTCTTT. Its protein is CASSLALNTEAFF.

The rearrangement uses TRBV4-1 and TRBJ2-5; D possibly corresponds to TRBD1 (6 bases). Germline V gene lookup returns CDR1 MGHRA and CDR2 YSYEKL. With 0 bases removed from V and 1 base from J, the gap between germline ends came to 21 bases. The CDR3 covers 19 residues. The CDR3 is CASSQENIEGRGFQETQYF. The CDR3 DNA sequence: TGCGCCAGCAGCCAAGAAAACATCGAGGGCAGGGGTTTCCAAGAGACCCAGTACTTC.

The chain combines TRBV13 with TRBJ2-1; 16 positions match TRBD2. Germline V CDR1 and CDR2: PRHDT, FYEKMQ (reference sequence). J was trimmed by 0 bases and V by 5 bases; bases with no gene match: 10. The CDR3 loop spans 20 amino acids. CDR3 in amino acids: CASSTRPGLAGGPSYNEQFF. DNA for the CDR3: TGTGCCAGCAGCACTCGACCGGGACTAGCGGGAGGGCCCTCCTACAATGAGCAGTTCTTC.

The CDR3 sequence: CASSSMAGAQGEQYF. The DNA of the CDR3 is TGTGCCAGCAGTTCGATGGCAGGGGCGCAGGGCGAGCAGTACTTC. The chain recombines TRBV28 with TRBJ2-5; the D gene is possibly TRBD1 (6 bases). The closer fit of TRBJ2-7 to the DNA end suggests the J call may be wrong. CDR1 is MDHEN and CDR2 is SYDVKM in the germline V gene. This CDR3 comprises 15 residues.

CDR3 sequence: CASSFVFPGLATKTNSSYEQYF. The DNA of the CDR3 is TGTGCCAGCAGTTTCGTATTTCCGGGACTAGCGACCAAGACCAACAGCTCCTACGAGCAGTACTTC. The chain couples TRBV28 to TRBJ2-7; TRBD2 matches at 10 bases. The junction had 23 bases not matched to a gene; V was cut back by 3 bases and J by 0 bases. This CDR3 has 22 amino acids. CDR1 is MDHEN, CDR2 SYDVKM, per germline.

The genes are TRBV29-1 and TRBJ2-5; 9 bases map to TRBD2. The CDR3 is made up of 15 amino acids. The germline CDR1 and CDR2 sequences are SQVTM and ANQGSEA. The V segment lost 4 bases and the J segment 1 base; nucleotides outside the gene matches: 7. CDR3 nucleotide sequence: TGCAGCGTTGGAGGGCTAGCGGGAACCCAAGAGACCCAGTACTTC. Its protein is CSVGGLAGTQETQYF.

The chain combines TRBV6-6 with TRBJ2-7; perhaps TRBD2 as D (5 bases). Trimming took off 0 bases at V and 3 bases at J, with 12 bases between the two ends. Germline lookup yields CDR1 MNHNY and CDR2 SVGAGI (reference sequence). This CDR3 region has 15 residues. CDR3 DNA: TGTGCCAGCAGTTACTCGGTTAGCGCGGACTACGAGCAGTACTTC. Translated, it gives CASSYSVSADYEQYF.

The J gene is TRBJ2-1, the V gene TRBV18; no firm D call. With 2 bases removed from V and 5 bases from J, the gap between germline ends came to 4 bases. CDR3 length equals 12 residues. Germline-derived CDR1 and CDR2 are KGHSH and LQKENI. CDR3 sequence: CASSPINNEQFF. The CDR3 DNA reads as TGTGCCAGCTCACCAATCAACAATGAGCAGTTCTTC.

The chain couples TRBV7-3 to TRBJ2-7, with TRBD1 as a possible D gene (6 bases). CDR1 SGHTA and CDR2 FQGTGA come from the germline V gene. V shed 11 bases and J shed 10 bases, with 18 bases lying between them. The CDR3 extends over 11 amino acids. DNA for the CDR3: TGTGCCCCTTTGGACAGTCCCGCCCAGTACTTC. It specifies CAPLDSPAQYF. Together with reference TRBV7-3 and TRBJ2-7, the CDR3 gives the full variable domain: GAGVSQTPSNKVTEKGKYVELRCDPISGHTALYWYRQSLGQGPEFLIYFQGTGAADDSGLPNDRFFAVRPEGSVSTLKIQRTERGDSAVYLCAPLDSPAQYFGPGTRLTVT.

This sequence joins TRBV11-3 and TRBJ2-2; 9 bases map to TRBD2. Trimming cost V 5 bases and J 5 bases; bases outside gene matches: 12. Looked up from germline, CDR1 is SGHNT and CDR2 is YENEEA. The CDR3 spans 17 residues. This CDR3 reads CASSPRGSGRETGELFF. The CDR3 DNA follows: TGTGCCAGCAGCCCCCGGGGTAGCGGGAGAGAAACCGGGGAGCTGTTTTTT. The variable domain in full, completed from reference TRBV11-3 and TRBJ2-2, reads EAGVVQSPRYKIIEKKQPVAFWCNPISGHNTLYWYLQNLGQGPELLIRYENEEAVDDSQLPKDRFSAERLKGVDSTLKIQPAELGDSAVYLCASSPRGSGRETGELFFGEGSRLTVL.

The chain carries TRBV19 and TRBJ1-4; no clear D gene. CDR3 length: 14 residues. Germline values: CDR1 LNHDA, CDR2 SQIVND (reference sequence). Trimming removed 3 bases at V and 7 bases at J, with 12 bases between. The CDR3 DNA reads TGTGCCAGTAGTATGGATTTCGGGAGTGAAAAACTGTTTTTT. This codes for CASSMDFGSEKLFF.

The V call is TRBV7-9, the J call TRBJ1-3; D may be TRBD1 (6 bases). Between the trimmed V and J ends, which lost 7 bases and 0 bases, there was a span of 16 bases. This CDR3 has 16 amino acids. Germline V gives CDR1 SEHNR, CDR2 FQNEAQ (reference sequence). CDR3 in amino acids: CASTSLGDNSGNTIYF. The CDR3 region has the DNA TGTGCCAGCACCTCGTTGGGGGACAACTCTGGAAACACCATATATTTT.

The chain is built from TRBV6-1 and TRBJ2-7; weak D call: TRBD1 (6 bases). The CDR3 loop spans 14 amino acids. Trimming stripped 4 bases from V and 3 bases from J, with 13 bases between. Germline values: CDR1 MNHNS, CDR2 SASEGT. Here the CDR3 DNA reads TGTGCCAGCAGTGTTTCTGGGGGCATCTACGAGCAGTACTTC. It encodes CASSVSGGIYEQYF.

The rearrangement links TRBV29-1 to TRBJ2-7; tentative D call: TRBD2 (6 bases). There are 14 residues in the CDR3. V was shortened by 5 bases and J by 6 bases, with 20 bases between the two germline ends. Germline CDR1 SQVTM, CDR2 ANQGSEA. CDR3 amino acids: CSVLTILGSVEQYF. CDR3 sequence (DNA): TGCAGCGTTCTAACTATCCTCGGGAGCGTCGAGCAGTACTTC.

The J gene is TRBJ1-2, the V gene TRBV7-2, with D perhaps matching TRBD1 (6 bases). Trimming pared 0 bases from V and 6 bases from J, leaving 11 bases between. CDR1 SGHTA and CDR2 FQGNSA come from the germline V gene. This CDR3 comprises 14 residues. The DNA for the CDR3 is TGTGCCAGCAGCTTAGCGCAACAGGGACATGGCTACACCTTC. Its protein product is CASSLAQQGHGYTF.

This clone was seen a handful of times. The genes are TRBV27 and TRBJ2-7; possibly TRBD2 for D (6 bases). V gave up 5 bases and J gave up 0 bases, with 11 bases separating them. Germline V gene sequence: CDR1 MNHEY, CDR2 SMNVEV (reference sequence). The CDR3 length is 14 residues. For the CDR3, the DNA is TGTGCCAGCAGTCTCAGACTAGGCTCCTACGAGCAGTACTTC. It translates to CASSLRLGSYEQYF.

The J gene is TRBJ2-3, the V gene TRBV4-1; perhaps TRBD2 as D (6 bases). V was cut by 5 bases and J by 2 bases, with 23 bases left in between. The germline gives CDR1 MGHRA, CDR2 YSYEKL. The CDR3 loop spans 18 amino acids. The CDR3 loop is CASSSYRGLRWVTDTQYF. The CDR3 nucleotides read TGCGCCAGCAGCTCGTACCGGGGACTCCGGTGGGTCACAGATACGCAGTATTTT.

V and J are TRBV30 and TRBJ2-5; 9 nucleotides match TRBD1. The CDR3 has 11 amino acids. Trimming took 1 base from V and 9 from J; bases not matched to a gene: 0. CDR1 GTSNPN and CDR2 SVGIG come from the germline V gene (reference sequence). CDR3: CAWSGQGAQYF. The CDR3 nucleotides read TGTGCCTGGAGTGGACAGGGGGCCCAGTACTTC.

The rearrangement links TRBV28 to TRBJ2-3; 9 bases match TRBD2. Unmatched junction bases numbered 4, after V lost 7 bases and J lost 2 bases. The CDR3 contains 14 residues. From germline, CDR1 is MDHEN and CDR2 SYDVKM. The CDR3 coding sequence is TGTGCCAGCATTGCGGGGGGGACCACAGATACGCAGTATTTT. Protein product: CASIAGGTTDTQYF. The variable domain in full, with the rest retrieved from reference TRBV28 and TRBJ2-3, is DVKVTQSSRYLVKRTGEKVFLECVQDMDHENMFWYRQDPGLGLRLIYFSYDVKMKEKGDIPEGYSVSREKKERFSLILESASTNQTSMYLCASIAGGTTDTQYFGPGTRLTVL.

The chain is built from TRBV11-2 and TRBJ2-1; D unresolved. Trimming pared 3 bases from V and 0 bases from J, leaving 6 bases between. CDR1 is SGHAT, CDR2 FQNNGV, per germline. This CDR3 has 14 amino acids. The CDR3 nucleotides are TGTGCCAGCAGCTTTTCGGTCTCCTACAATGAGCAGTTCTTC. It codes for CASSFSVSYNEQFF.